The clone carrying this T cell receptor (beta chain) came up a few times. Its cognate antigen is unknown. The library attached unique molecular identifiers to individual cDNA molecules. MiXCR was run by TCRdb on the 5' RACE reads, yielding one entry per CDR3 protein. The sample carries about 81,000 distinct CDR3 sequences, approximately 15% recorded once. This sample was included in a study of human T cells and chemical hapten exposure. Study-level results: The study found that DPC sensitization did not change TCRs above 1 in 1000 frequency.

Trimming removed 2 bases at V and 4 bases at J, with 11 bases between. Germline V gene data show CDR1 as SGHTA and CDR2 as FQGNSA. This CDR3 spans 14 amino acids. The template was total RNA from unfractionated whole blood. The receptor comes from a female donor in good health. J is TRBJ1-2 and V is TRBV7-2; unclear D gene. DNA of the CDR3: TGTGCCAGCAGCTTACAACGGAATTCCTATGGCTACACCTTC. Its translation: CASSLQRNSYGYTF. Together with reference TRBV7-2 and TRBJ1-2, the CDR3 gives the full variable domain: GAGVSQSPSNKVTEKGKDVELRCDPISGHTALYWYRQSLGQGLEFLIYFQGNSAPDKSGLPSDRFSAERTGGSVSTLTIQRTQQEDSAVYLCASSLQRNSYGYTFGSGTRLTVV.